A single sample gave rise to the 3 T cell receptor beta chains below, sequenced in a study of shared clonotypes between healthy human individuals (TCRdb year 2020). The receptor library was made with the immunoSEQ multiplex PCR assay. What TCRdb holds here is the immuneACCESS table cut down to in-frame rearrangements. Part of the clones is not present; checked against another copy, under half of the missing clones reflect an unresolved V gene, and the others are unexplained. Present in this sample are approximately 980,000 clones, approximately 80% of which were seen just once. Of the sample, over 1.3% is held by the ten largest clones. The sample was memory CD4+ T cells sorted from blood. Reading the label with the study, this specimen's cell subset or site is: CD45RA-negative fraction. The receptors stem from a man aged 18 to 35 in good health.

This clone was counted between two and nine times. This chain links TRBV6-5 with TRBJ2-3, with D possibly matching TRBD2 (7 bases). The CDR3 loop spans 15 amino acids. Trimming removed 7 bases from V and 3 bases from J, with 17 bases in between. The germline gives CDR1 MNHEY, CDR2 SVGAGI. CDR3 region: CASTLKGGGTDTQYF. The CDR3 nucleotides read TGTGCCAGCACCCTGAAGGGGGGAGGGACAGATACGCAGTATTTT.

CDR3 protein: CAWSNPRTSGYEQYF. The CDR3 DNA reads as TGTGCCTGGAGCAACCCCAGGACTAGCGGCTACGAGCAGTACTTC. The chain links TRBV30 to TRBJ2-7; TRBD2 matches 10 bases. V shed 3 bases and J 3 bases; nucleotides not matched to a gene: 8. The CDR3 totals 15 residues. Germline V gene data show CDR1 as GTSNPN and CDR2 as SVGIG (reference sequence). Based on the CDR3 plus reference TRBV30 and TRBJ2-7, the full variable domain is SQTIHQWPATLVQPVGSPLSLECTVEGTSNPNLYWYRQAAGRGLQLLFYSVGIGQISSEVPQNLSASRPQDRQFILSSKKLLLSDSGFYLCAWSNPRTSGYEQYFGPGTRLTVT.

This clone was seen just once. The chain joins TRBV28 to TRBJ2-5, with 9 bases matching TRBD2. The trim removed 4 bases at V and 1 base at J, leaving 7 bases unmatched. The V gene's germline CDR1 is MDHEN and CDR2 SYDVKM. The CDR3 contains 16 residues. Here the CDR3 reads CASSSPSREGQETQYF. The DNA for the CDR3 is TGTGCCAGCAGTTCCCCCTCGCGGGAGGGCCAAGAGACCCAGTACTTC.